This TCR beta chain was captured in a study of blood T cell repertoires in COVID-19 (dated by TCRdb to the early 2020s). Regarding the study in general: Samples from collaborators originated in the United States, Italy and Spain and spanned both the acute and convalescent phases of COVID-19. The material from the prospective study consisted of cDNA or gDNA derived from T cells, B-cell-depleted T cells, or PBMCs. The dataset comprised deeply sampled blood TCRbeta repertoires from subjects exposed to, actively infected with, or recovered from COVID-19. The repertoires were released in a freely available public database intended as a resource for research on the immune response to SARS-CoV-2. Samples came from the ongoing ImmuneRACE study (first 160 participants) plus 1,254 subjects from 6 global collaborators. A de-identified subject ID, COVID-19 status, age in years and sex were almost always included in the sample metadata. Where available, HLA class I and class II types were obtained from metadata supplied by the sample provider rather than from assay-based typing. Paper-wide results and their limitations: The amount of clinical and demographic metadata varied by source and participant and was provided uncurated.

The V and J ends are trimmed by 4 bases and 0 bases, leaving 12 bases between them. The germline V gene supplies CDR1 MNHEY and CDR2 SVGAGI. The CDR3 measures 15 amino acids from cysteine to phenylalanine. Of all the DNA, just the CDR3 is kept, 45 bases in frame from base 1. Collaborating institutions collected whole blood in K2EDTA tubes following their own protocols. For TCRbeta analysis, collaborator samples were shipped as frozen whole blood, as isolated PBMCs, or as DNA extracted from either sample type. For this clone: What this receptor recognizes is not known. No much larger clone exists at a distance of one base, and base qualities are not known.

The immunoSEQ Assay, a bias-controlled multiplex PCR, was used to amplify TCRbeta CDR3 regions from genomic DNA. In the original analysis: The number of nucleated cells in each sample was estimated from the amplification of reference gene primers within the assay. To quantify the absolute abundance of each unique TCRbeta CDR3 rearrangement, sequence reads were collapsed and filtered. For each sample, productive Simpson clonality was calculated as the square root of Simpson's diversity index across productive rearrangements. What TCRdb holds here is the immuneACCESS table cut down to in-frame rearrangements. Part of the clones is not present; checked against another copy, under half of the missing clones reflect an unresolved V gene, and the others are unexplained. The V and J calls and clone size come from that table; D and trimming were worked out from the DNA. This sample gives approximately 150,000 clones in total; about 80% of them show up just once. The ten top clones hold under 5.5% of the sample.

The sequence came from a human donor in a cohort sampled during active COVID-19. The source material was peripheral blood. This sequence uses TRBV6-5 and TRBJ1-1; the D gene identity is not certain. The CDR3 region: CASSSRPRVNTEAFF. The DNA sequence reads TGTGCCAGCAGTTCTAGACCGCGGGTGAACACTGAAGCTTTCTTT.